Listed below are T cell receptor beta chains from one sample, sequenced in a study of blood T cell repertoires in COVID-19. The assay was immunoSEQ multiplex PCR, and TCRdb's table has in-frame clones only and misses some. The sample records about 440,000 clones, roughly nine tenths being singletons. Sequenced input: PBMCs or T cells enriched from blood (not recorded which). These receptor sequences come from a woman between 18 and 29 years old with acute COVID-19. The CDR3 runs from the conserved cysteine through the conserved F or W. The D gene is left open where the match is weak. Some rows mark clone size as missing; the rest say once, few, many or name a class of expanded clone.

len: 12; j_gene: TRBJ2-1; abundance: -; v_gene: TRBV6-5; d_gene: -; CDR3nt: TGTGCCAGCACGACAGGTAGCAATGAGCAGTTCTTC; CDR3aa: CASTTGSNEQFF
len: 15; j_gene: TRBJ2-5; abundance: once; v_gene: TRBV29-1; d_gene: TRBD2; CDR3nt: TGCAGCGTTGTGTTAGCGGGAGGGCCGGGCGAGACCCAGTACTTC; CDR3aa: CSVVLAGGPGETQYF
len: 16; j_gene: TRBJ1-5; abundance: -; v_gene: TRBV5-8; d_gene: -; CDR3nt: TGTGCCAGCAGTAACCACCTATTATACGGTAATCAGCCCCAGCATTTT; CDR3aa: CASSNHLLYGNQPQHF
len: 13; j_gene: TRBJ2-7; abundance: few; v_gene: TRBV6-1; d_gene: -; CDR3nt: TGTGCCAGCAGTGAACTAGTTGGCAGACAGCAGTACTTC; CDR3aa: CASSELVGRQQYF
len: 15; j_gene: TRBJ2-5; abundance: -; v_gene: TRBV3-1/TRBV3-2; d_gene: TRBD2; CDR3nt: TGTGCCAGCAGCCAAGGGACTAGCGGGGGGGAGACCCAGTACTTC; CDR3aa: CASSQGTSGGETQYF
len: 13; j_gene: TRBJ2-1; abundance: -; v_gene: TRBV24-1; d_gene: -; CDR3nt: TGTGCCACCAGTGATCCCTTTGTGTATGAGCAGTTCTTC; CDR3aa: CATSDPFVYEQFF
len: 14; j_gene: TRBJ1-3; abundance: -; v_gene: TRBV7-2; d_gene: -; CDR3nt: TGTGCCAGCAGCTTTCCCGGCTCTGGAAACACCATATATTTT; CDR3aa: CASSFPGSGNTIYF
len: 12; j_gene: TRBJ2-7; abundance: -; v_gene: TRBV11-2; d_gene: TRBD2; CDR3nt: TGTGCCAGCAGCCGACACTTAGCGGGGCAGGTCTTC; CDR3aa: CASSRHLAGQVF
len: 14; j_gene: TRBJ2-4; abundance: -; v_gene: TRBV19; d_gene: TRBD1; CDR3nt: TGTGCCAGTAGTATAGGCAGGGGGCTTGACATTCAGTACTTC; CDR3aa: CASSIGRGLDIQYF
len: 13; j_gene: TRBJ1-5; abundance: -; v_gene: TRBV7-9; d_gene: -; CDR3nt: TGTGCCAGCAGCTTATCTGAGAATCAGCCCCAGCATTTT; CDR3aa: CASSLSENQPQHF
len: 15; j_gene: TRBJ1-5; abundance: -; v_gene: TRBV3-1/TRBV3-2; d_gene: -; CDR3nt: TGTGCCAGCAGCCAAGCCCAGGGAAGAAATCAGCCCCAGCATTTT; CDR3aa: CASSQAQGRNQPQHF
len: 14; j_gene: TRBJ1-1; abundance: once; v_gene: TRBV7-8; d_gene: TRBD1; CDR3nt: TGTGCCAGCAGCTCCCGGGACAGTCGGTCTGAAGCTTTCTTT; CDR3aa: CASSSRDSRSEAFF
len: 16; j_gene: TRBJ2-3; abundance: -; v_gene: TRBV9; d_gene: -; CDR3nt: TGTGCCAGCAGCGTAGGCACACTAGACGGAACAGATACGCAGTATTTT; CDR3aa: CASSVGTLDGTDTQYF
len: 17; j_gene: TRBJ1-6; abundance: -; v_gene: TRBV15; d_gene: -; CDR3nt: TGTGCCACCAGCAGAACCCCTACAGAAATCAATAATTCACCCCTCCACTTT; CDR3aa: CATSRTPTEINNSPLHF
len: 14; j_gene: TRBJ1-2; abundance: -; v_gene: TRBV3-1/TRBV3-2; d_gene: -; CDR3nt: TGTGCCAGCAGCCAAGATACAGGAGCCTATGGCTACACCTTC; CDR3aa: CASSQDTGAYGYTF
len: 13; j_gene: TRBJ2-3; abundance: -; v_gene: TRBV10-1; d_gene: -; CDR3nt: TGCGCCAGCAGTGAACGGAGCACAGATACGCAGTATTTT; CDR3aa: CASSERSTDTQYF